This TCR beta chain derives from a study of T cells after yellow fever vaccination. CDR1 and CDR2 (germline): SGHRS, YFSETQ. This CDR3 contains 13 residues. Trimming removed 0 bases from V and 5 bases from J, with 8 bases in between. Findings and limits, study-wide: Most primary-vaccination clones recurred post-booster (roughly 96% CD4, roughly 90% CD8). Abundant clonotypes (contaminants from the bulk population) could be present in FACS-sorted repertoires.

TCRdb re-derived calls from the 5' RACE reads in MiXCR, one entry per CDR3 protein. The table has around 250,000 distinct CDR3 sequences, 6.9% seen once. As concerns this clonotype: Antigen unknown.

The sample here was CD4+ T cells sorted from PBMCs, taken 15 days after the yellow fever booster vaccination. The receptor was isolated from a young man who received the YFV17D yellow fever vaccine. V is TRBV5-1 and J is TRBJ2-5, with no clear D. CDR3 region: CASSLGGIETQYF. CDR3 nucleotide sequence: TGCGCCAGCAGCTTGGGAGGAATTGAGACCCAGTACTTC.